What follows are 20 T cell receptor beta chains derived from one specimen sequenced in a study of T-cell reconstitution after alpha-beta-depleted transplantation in children. For TCRbeta, the library was prepared with unique molecular identifiers. MiXCR was run by TCRdb on the PCR reads, yielding one entry per CDR3 protein. The sample comprises more than 90,000 distinct CDR3 sequences, 7% to 10% of which are singletons, and roughly 6.9% rests with the top ten. The sequences come from PBMCs from the stem cell graft donor, collected from the stem cell graft. These receptors came from a human donor who donated a stem cell graft to a child with congenital amegakaryocytic thrombocytopenia.

CDR3 nucleotide sequence: TGTGCCTGTAAAGCGGGGGGGTACAATGAGCAGTTCTTC. Encoded protein: CACKAGGYNEQFF. This chain joins TRBV30 and TRBJ2-1; 10 nucleotides agree with TRBD2. The CDR3 has 13 residues. Trimming cost V 6 bases and J 4 bases; bases outside gene matches: 3. CDR1 and CDR2 from the germline V gene are GTSNPN and SVGIG (reference sequence).

This clonotype was detected ten times or more. The CDR3, as DNA: TGTGCCAGCCGCGTAGGGGTTTGGGGCACAGATACGCAGTATTTT. Encoded protein: CASRVGVWGTDTQYF. This rearrangement joins TRBV6-1 to TRBJ2-3, with a tentative D call TRBD1 (5 bases). Germline lookup yields CDR1 MNHNS and CDR2 SASEGT. The CDR3 length is 15 residues. The V gene lost 8 bases and the J gene lost 1 base, with 16 bases spanning the gap.

The sample holds many counts of this clonotype. The chain carries TRBV20-1 and TRBJ2-1; 7 positions match TRBD2. The germline CDR1 and CDR2 sequences are DFQATT and SNEGSKA (reference sequence). The V and J ends lost 1 base and 4 bases, in that order; junction bases with no gene match: 7. This CDR3 region has 15 residues. CDR3 sequence reads: CSARVLAKNYNEQFF. As DNA, the CDR3 is TGCAGTGCTAGAGTACTAGCGAAGAATTACAATGAGCAGTTCTTC.

Remarks on this clonotype: A much larger clonotype is one base distant, so this may be a read error. The V and J genes are TRBV6-4 and TRBJ2-6, with 9 positions matching TRBD1. The V gene's germline CDR1 is MRHNA and CDR2 SNTAGT. CDR3 length: 18 amino acids. The DNA of the CDR3 is TGTGCCAGCAGTGCCGGGACAGGGCCCCTCTCTGGGGCCAACGGCCTGACTTTC. Translated, it gives CASSAGTGPLSGANGLTF.

The table lists this clonotype with many counts. V is TRBV3-1 and J is TRBJ2-7; D not resolved. Germline V gives CDR1 LGHDT, CDR2 YNNKEL (reference sequence). Trimming took 4 bases from V and 3 from J, leaving 10 bases between them. The CDR3 is 13 residues long. The CDR3 reads CASSRAADYEQYF. The CDR3 bases are TGTGCCAGCAGCCGTGCTGCCGACTACGAGCAGTACTTC.

This clonotype was seen a few times. The rearrangement uses TRBV20-1 and TRBJ2-1; D not resolved. CDR1 is DFQATT, CDR2 SNEGSKA, per germline (reference sequence). Trimming took off 1 base at V and 9 bases at J, with 16 bases between the two ends. This CDR3 region has 14 residues. This CDR3 reads CSARAKGRTGEQFF. In nucleotides, the CDR3 is TGCAGTGCTAGAGCTAAAGGGCGGACCGGTGAGCAGTTCTTC.

This clonotype was seen repeatedly, ten times or more. The chain joins TRBV7-9 to TRBJ1-5; possibly TRBD1 for D (5 bases). CDR1 and CDR2 (germline): SEHNR, FQNEAQ (reference sequence). Trimming took off 1 base at V and 5 bases at J, with 15 bases between the two ends. There are 16 residues in the CDR3. The CDR3: CASSLVVGDGDQPQHF. The CDR3 DNA reads as TGTGCCAGCAGCTTAGTCGTCGGGGACGGAGATCAGCCCCAGCATTTT.

The sample holds many counts of this clonotype. The chain employs TRBV30 and TRBJ1-2; no definite D call. CDR3 length: 11 amino acids. V lost 6 bases, J lost 8 bases, and 13 bases lay in between. CDR1 and CDR2 (germline): GTSNPN, SVGIG (reference sequence). CDR3 region: CACSRPGGYTF. The CDR3 DNA reads TGTGCCTGTTCCCGGCCGGGCGGCTACACCTTC.

This clonotype came up many times. This chain links TRBV25-1 with TRBJ2-7; D is ambiguous. Per germline, CDR1 MGHDK and CDR2 SYGVNS. Trimming pared 10 bases from V and 0 bases from J, leaving 10 bases between. CDR3 length: 12 amino acids. The CDR3 nucleotides read TGTGCCACCGACCTGAGCTCCTACGAGCAGTACTTC. It yields the protein CATDLSSYEQYF.

This clonotype was observed many times. The J gene is TRBJ2-4, the V gene TRBV24-1; 9 bases fit TRBD1. The germline V gene has CDR1 KGHDR and CDR2 SFDVKD. CDR3 length equals 16 residues. Trimming took 4 bases from V and 8 from J; bases not matched to a gene: 11. DNA of the CDR3: TGTGCCACCAGTGACCCGCGGCGGGACAGGGTAGACATTCAGTACTTC. Protein product: CATSDPRRDRVDIQYF.

This clonotype was detected many times. The chain has TRBV11-2 and TRBJ2-7; 8 nucleotides align to TRBD1. J lost 1 base, V lost 6 bases, and 8 bases had no gene match. The CDR3 runs to 15 residues. Germline V lookup: CDR1 SGHAT, CDR2 FQNNGV. CDR3 nucleotides: TGTGCCAGCAGACACCGGGGGACAGGTTCCTACGAGCAGTACTTC. This sequence encodes CASRHRGTGSYEQYF.

There are many counts of this clonotype. The rearrangement links TRBV13 to TRBJ2-2; 10 bases are a match to TRBD2. The CDR3 is 15 residues long. The trim removed 2 bases at V and 6 bases at J, leaving 3 bases unmatched. Looked up from germline, CDR1 is PRHDT and CDR2 is FYEKMQ (reference sequence). The DNA for the CDR3 is TGTGCCAGCAGCTTAAAACTAGCGGGGCCCGGGGAGCTGTTTTTT. Protein product: CASSLKLAGPGELFF.

This clonotype has ten or more counts. The chain employs TRBV11-2 and TRBJ2-7; no clear D. Trimming took 5 bases from V and 3 from J, leaving 5 bases between them. Germline lookup yields CDR1 SGHAT and CDR2 FQNNGV. This CDR3 is 11 amino acids long. This CDR3 reads CASSPLYEQYF. The CDR3 nucleotides read TGTGCCAGCAGCCCACTCTACGAGCAGTACTTC.

This clonotype was observed many times. The gene calls are TRBV20-1 and TRBJ1-5, with 9 bases matching TRBD1. Germline V CDR1 and CDR2: DFQATT, SNEGSKA (reference sequence). CDR3 length: 15 residues. V trimming: 6 bases; J trimming: 2 bases; junction bases outside the gene matches: 8. This CDR3 reads CSALARTGGNQPQHF. The CDR3, as DNA: TGCAGTGCCCTAGCGAGGACAGGGGGCAATCAGCCCCAGCATTTT.

In this sample, this clonotype turned up a few times. This may arise from a read error, as a much more abundant clone is one base away. The genes are TRBV12-3 or TRBV12-4 and TRBJ2-4; D is uncertain. This CDR3 has 14 residues. The CDR3 coding sequence is TGTGCCAGCACCCACTCGCGCAGGAAAAACAGTCAGTACTTC. Amino acid sequence: CASTHSRRKNSQYF.

The table lists this clonotype with many counts. The rearrangement links TRBV12-3 or TRBV12-4 to TRBJ2-1, with 8 positions matching TRBD2. This CDR3 comprises 14 residues. Unmatched junction bases numbered 10, after V lost 5 bases and J lost 10 bases. The CDR3 DNA reads TGTGCCAGCAGTGAGGGGACTAGGTTCGACGAGCAGTTCTTC. The encoded protein is CASSEGTRFDEQFF.

This clonotype was observed at least ten times. This rearrangement joins TRBV25-1 to TRBJ2-1; TRBD2 matches 10 bases. Germline lookup yields CDR1 MGHDK and CDR2 SYGVNS. The CDR3 loop spans 13 amino acids. J gave up 9 bases and V 3 bases, and 2 bases lay outside the gene matches. The CDR3 DNA reads as TGTGCCAGCAGTGACCTAGCGGGAGTTGAGCAGTTCTTC. Its protein product is CASSDLAGVEQFF.

In this sample, this clonotype turned up many times. The V gene is TRBV5-1, the J gene TRBJ2-1; 7 positions match TRBD1. The CDR3 is 16 amino acids. The V gene's germline CDR1 is SGHRS and CDR2 YFSETQ. J was trimmed by 14 bases and V by 0 bases; bases with no gene match: 17. The CDR3 bases are TGCGCCAGCAGCTTGGCGACAGGGCCTAATGGACGACGGGAGTTCTTC. It yields the protein CASSLATGPNGRREFF.

The sample holds many counts of this clonotype. This chain links TRBV20-1 with TRBJ2-3; 9 bases fit TRBD2. The CDR3 consists of 16 residues. From germline, CDR1 is DFQATT and CDR2 SNEGSKA (reference sequence). Germline trimming cut 0 bases from V and 0 bases from J; bases unmatched to any gene: 4. The CDR3 nucleotides are TGCAGTGCTAGAGATTCGACTAGCGGTAGCACAGATACGCAGTATTTT. Translating gives CSARDSTSGSTDTQYF.

This clonotype was recorded a few times. This chain connects TRBV7-8 to TRBJ2-7; 7 bases line up with TRBD2. CDR3 size: 15 residues. Germline CDR1 is SGHVS and CDR2 is FQNEAQ. The V segment lost 1 base and the J segment 2 bases; nucleotides outside the gene matches: 5. CDR3 coding DNA: TGTGCCAGCAGCTTAGGCGGGGGTTTAACCTACGAGCAGTACTTC. This encodes CASSLGGGLTYEQYF.